Listed below are T cell receptor beta chains from one sample, sequenced in a study of T-cell reconstitution after alpha-beta-depleted transplantation in children. TCRdb reprocessed the PCR reads with MiXCR, giving one entry per CDR3 protein. The data show fewer than 1 million distinct CDR3 sequences, 15% to 20% seen once. The sample in question was PBMCs, mostly from graft donor cells, obtained 360 days after TCRalphabeta/CD19-depleted stem cell transplant. Receptors originate from a male patient younger than 18 who had a stem cell transplant for acute lymphoblastic leukemia, so the T cells may come from the graft donor. Both conserved end residues are part of each CDR3. A D gene is named only where the DNA matches it firmly. The listing skips clone size in some rows; elsewhere it reads once, few, many or a size class.

v_call: TRBV10-1
clone_size: NA
d_call: NA
j_call: TRBJ2-1
cdr3_nt: TGCGCCAGCAGGGAGACTAGTCATGAGCAGTTCTTC
cdr3_aa: CASRETSHEQFF

v_call: TRBV6-5
clone_size: NA
d_call: NA
j_call: TRBJ1-6
cdr3_nt: TGTGCCAGCAGTTACTTTTCAGATAATTCACCCCTCCACTTT
cdr3_aa: CASSYFSDNSPLHF

v_call: TRBV6-1
clone_size: few
d_call: NA
j_call: TRBJ1-4
cdr3_nt: TGTGCCAGCAGTGAAGCAGACCATCGAGGTGAAAAACTGTTTTTT
cdr3_aa: CASSEADHRGEKLFF

v_call: TRBV18
clone_size: NA
d_call: NA
j_call: TRBJ2-1
cdr3_nt: TGTGCCAGCTCACCATACGCGGGCCTCTCCTACAATGAGCAGTTCTTC
cdr3_aa: CASSPYAGLSYNEQFF

v_call: TRBV7-8
clone_size: once
d_call: TRBD2
j_call: TRBJ2-3
cdr3_nt: TGTGCCAGCAGCTTCGACCAGCCACTAGCGGGAGGAGAGTTGGATACGCAGTATTTT
cdr3_aa: CASSFDQPLAGGELDTQYF

v_call: TRBV12-3/TRBV12-4
clone_size: NA
d_call: TRBD2
j_call: TRBJ2-3
cdr3_nt: TGTGCCAGCCTAACGTGGAGAGCGGGAGGGCCGGATACGCAGTATTTT
cdr3_aa: CASLTWRAGGPDTQYF

v_call: TRBV5-1
clone_size: NA
d_call: NA
j_call: TRBJ2-2
cdr3_nt: TGCGCCAGCGGCAGCGGACCAAACACCGGGGAGCTGTTTTTT
cdr3_aa: CASGSGPNTGELFF

v_call: TRBV5-1
clone_size: few
d_call: TRBD2
j_call: TRBJ2-2
cdr3_nt: TGCGCCAGCAGCTGGGAGGGACTAGCGGCAACCGGGGAGCTGTTTTTT
cdr3_aa: CASSWEGLAATGELFF

v_call: TRBV7-2
clone_size: few
d_call: TRBD1
j_call: TRBJ2-7
cdr3_nt: TGTGCCAGCAGCTTAGAAGGACAGGTGCTAACCTACGAGCAGTACTTC
cdr3_aa: CASSLEGQVLTYEQYF

v_call: TRBV24-1
clone_size: NA
d_call: TRBD1
j_call: TRBJ1-5
cdr3_nt: TGTGCCACCAGTGCCCAGGACAGGGGGAACCAGCCCCAGCATTTT
cdr3_aa: CATSAQDRGNQPQHF

v_call: TRBV12-3/TRBV12-4
clone_size: NA
d_call: NA
j_call: TRBJ2-7
cdr3_nt: TGTGCCAGCAGTACTCCCGGGGGCTTTTACGAGCAGTACTTC
cdr3_aa: CASSTPGGFYEQYF

v_call: TRBV12-3/TRBV12-4
clone_size: few
d_call: NA
j_call: TRBJ2-1
cdr3_nt: TGTGCCAGCAGTACCCCTAGCTACAGTATTGACTCGGGGGAGCAGTTCTTC
cdr3_aa: CASSTPSYSIDSGEQFF

v_call: TRBV7-2
clone_size: NA
d_call: TRBD2
j_call: TRBJ2-3
cdr3_nt: TGTGCCAGCAGCCCATTTCATGCGGGAGCGGGAGATACGCAGTATTTT
cdr3_aa: CASSPFHAGAGDTQYF

v_call: TRBV5-1
clone_size: few
d_call: NA
j_call: TRBJ1-1
cdr3_nt: TGCGCCAGCAGCTGGGCAGGGCCACACACTGAAGCTTTCTTT
cdr3_aa: CASSWAGPHTEAFF

v_call: TRBV10-3
clone_size: few
d_call: NA
j_call: TRBJ2-1
cdr3_nt: TGTGCCATCAGTGAGTCTATCCCCCGGACCCCTCTCGTATTAGGGGGAACGAATGAGCAGTTCTTC
cdr3_aa: CAISESIPRTPLVLGGTNEQFF

v_call: TRBV4-2
clone_size: NA
d_call: NA
j_call: TRBJ1-5
cdr3_nt: TGTGCCAGCAGCGTACGCCACGGACTTGGGTATCAGCCCCAGCATTTT
cdr3_aa: CASSVRHGLGYQPQHF

v_call: TRBV15
clone_size: few
d_call: NA
j_call: TRBJ2-2
cdr3_nt: TGTGCCACCAGCAGAGATGTAGGGGACACCGGGGAGCTGTTTTTT
cdr3_aa: CATSRDVGDTGELFF

v_call: TRBV27
clone_size: NA
d_call: TRBD1
j_call: TRBJ2-1
cdr3_nt: TGTGCCAGCGAGGGGGCTGATTCCTACAATGAGCAGTTCTTC
cdr3_aa: CASEGADSYNEQFF

v_call: TRBV5-1
clone_size: few
d_call: NA
j_call: TRBJ1-2
cdr3_nt: TGCGCCAGCAGCTTGTCGGACGGTTTCTATGGCTACACCTTC
cdr3_aa: CASSLSDGFYGYTF